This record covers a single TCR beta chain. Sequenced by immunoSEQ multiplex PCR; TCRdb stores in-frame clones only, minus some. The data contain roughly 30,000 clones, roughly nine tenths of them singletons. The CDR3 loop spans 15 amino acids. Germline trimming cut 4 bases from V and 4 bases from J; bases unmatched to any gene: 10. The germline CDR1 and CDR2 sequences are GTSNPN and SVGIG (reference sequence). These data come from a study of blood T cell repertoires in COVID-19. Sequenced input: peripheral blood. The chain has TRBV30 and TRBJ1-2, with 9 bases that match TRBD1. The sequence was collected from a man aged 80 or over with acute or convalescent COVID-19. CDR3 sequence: CAWKRDRARSYGYTF. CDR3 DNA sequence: TGTGCCTGGAAAAGGGACAGGGCAAGAAGCTATGGCTACACCTTC.